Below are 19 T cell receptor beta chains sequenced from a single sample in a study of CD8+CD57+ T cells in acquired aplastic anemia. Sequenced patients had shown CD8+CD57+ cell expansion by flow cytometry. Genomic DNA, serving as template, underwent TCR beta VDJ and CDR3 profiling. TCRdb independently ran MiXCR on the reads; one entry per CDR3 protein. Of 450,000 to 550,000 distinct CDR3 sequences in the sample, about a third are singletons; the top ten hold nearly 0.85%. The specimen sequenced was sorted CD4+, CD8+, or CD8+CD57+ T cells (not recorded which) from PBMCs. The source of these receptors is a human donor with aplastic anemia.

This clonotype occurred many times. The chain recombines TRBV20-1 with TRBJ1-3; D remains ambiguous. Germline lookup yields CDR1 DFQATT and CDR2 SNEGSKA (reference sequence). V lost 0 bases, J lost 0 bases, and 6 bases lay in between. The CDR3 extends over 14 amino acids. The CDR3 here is CSARDYGSGNTIYF. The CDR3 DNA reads TGCAGTGCTAGAGATTATGGCTCTGGAAACACCATATATTTT.

The chain's CDR3 is CASSQDTGVNYGYTF. In nucleotides, the CDR3 is TGTGCCAGCAGCCAAGATACGGGAGTTAACTATGGCTACACCTTC. The J gene is TRBJ1-2, the V gene TRBV4-2, with unresolved D. Germline V CDR1 and CDR2: LGHNA, YNFKEQ. The germline V and J ends were trimmed by 0 bases and 1 base, with 9 bases remaining between them. This CDR3 spans 15 amino acids.

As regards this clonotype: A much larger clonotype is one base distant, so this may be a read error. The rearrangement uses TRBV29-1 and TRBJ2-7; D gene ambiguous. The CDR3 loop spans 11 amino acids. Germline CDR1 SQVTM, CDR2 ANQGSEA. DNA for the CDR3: TGCAGCATATTGACCGCCTACGAGCGGTACTTC. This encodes CSILTAYERYF.

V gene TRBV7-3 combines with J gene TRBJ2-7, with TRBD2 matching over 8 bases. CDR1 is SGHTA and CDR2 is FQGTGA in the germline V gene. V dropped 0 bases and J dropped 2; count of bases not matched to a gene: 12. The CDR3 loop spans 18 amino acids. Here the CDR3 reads CASSLTSGLARGAYEQYF. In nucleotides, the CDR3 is TGTGCCAGCAGCTTAACGAGCGGACTAGCCCGGGGTGCCTACGAGCAGTACTTC.

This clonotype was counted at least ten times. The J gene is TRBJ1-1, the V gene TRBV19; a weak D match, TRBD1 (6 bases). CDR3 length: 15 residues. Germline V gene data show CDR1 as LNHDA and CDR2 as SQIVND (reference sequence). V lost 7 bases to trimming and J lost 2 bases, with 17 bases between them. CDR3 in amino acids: CASKVPGHPNTEAFF. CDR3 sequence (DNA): TGTGCCAGTAAGGTCCCGGGACACCCCAACACTGAAGCTTTCTTT. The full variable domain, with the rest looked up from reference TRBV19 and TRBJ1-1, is DGGITQSPKYLFRKEGQNVTLSCEQNLNHDAMYWYRQDPGQGLRLIYYSQIVNDFQKGDIAEGYSVSREKKESFPLTVTSAQKNPTAFYLCASKVPGHPNTEAFFGQGTRLTVV.

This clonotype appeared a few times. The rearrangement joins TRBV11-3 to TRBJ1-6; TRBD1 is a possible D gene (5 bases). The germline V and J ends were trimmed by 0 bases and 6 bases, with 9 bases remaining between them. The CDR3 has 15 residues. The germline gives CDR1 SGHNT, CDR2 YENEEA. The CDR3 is CASSLDPGLNSPLHF. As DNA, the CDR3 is TGTGCCAGCAGCTTAGATCCAGGGCTTAATTCACCCCTCCACTTT. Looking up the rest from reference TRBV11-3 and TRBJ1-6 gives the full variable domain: EAGVVQSPRYKIIEKKQPVAFWCNPISGHNTLYWYLQNLGQGPELLIRYENEEAVDDSQLPKDRFSAERLKGVDSTLKIQPAELGDSAVYLCASSLDPGLNSPLHFGNGTRLTVT.

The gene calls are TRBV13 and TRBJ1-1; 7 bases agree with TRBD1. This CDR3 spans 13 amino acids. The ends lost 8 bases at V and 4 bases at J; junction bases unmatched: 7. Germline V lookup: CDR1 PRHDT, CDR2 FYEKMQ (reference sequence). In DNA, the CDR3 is TGTGCCAGCGTCAGACCAGGGGGCACTGAAGCTTTCTTT. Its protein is CASVRPGGTEAFF.

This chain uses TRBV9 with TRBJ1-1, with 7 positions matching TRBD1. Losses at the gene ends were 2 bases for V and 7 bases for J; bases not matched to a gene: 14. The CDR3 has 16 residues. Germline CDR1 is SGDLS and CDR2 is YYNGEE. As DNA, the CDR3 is TGTGCCAGCAGCGTCCTCAGTTTGGGACAGCCGGGTGAAGCTTTCTTT. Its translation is CASSVLSLGQPGEAFF. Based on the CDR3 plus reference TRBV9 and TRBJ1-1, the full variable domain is DSGVTQTPKHLITATGQRVTLRCSPRSGDLSVYWYQQSLDQGLQFLIQYYNGEERAKGNILERFSAQQFPDLHSELNLSSLELGDSALYFCASSVLSLGQPGEAFFGQGTRLTVV.

DNA of the CDR3: TGTGCCAGTAGTCGGTGGGGTGTGGCCTCTGGGGCCAACGTCCTGACTTTC. Protein: CASSRWGVASGANVLTF. The chain couples TRBV19 to TRBJ2-6; no firm D call. V lost 5 bases, J lost 0 bases, and 14 bases lay in between. The CDR3 has 17 amino acids. Germline V gives CDR1 LNHDA, CDR2 SQIVND (reference sequence).

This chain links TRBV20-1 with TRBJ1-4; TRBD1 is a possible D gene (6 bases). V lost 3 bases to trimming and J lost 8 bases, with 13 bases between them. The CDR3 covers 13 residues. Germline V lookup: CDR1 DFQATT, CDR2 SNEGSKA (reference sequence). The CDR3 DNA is TGCAGTGCTAGGACAGGTTTGCAAGAAAAACTGTTTTTT. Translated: CSARTGLQEKLFF.

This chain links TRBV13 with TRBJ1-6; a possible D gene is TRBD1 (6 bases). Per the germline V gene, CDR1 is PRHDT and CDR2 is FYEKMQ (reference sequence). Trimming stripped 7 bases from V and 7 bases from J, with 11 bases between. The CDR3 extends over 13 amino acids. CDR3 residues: CASTRGRNSPLHF. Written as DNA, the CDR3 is TGTGCCAGCACCCGGGGGCGGAATTCACCCCTCCACTTT.

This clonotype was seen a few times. CDR3: CASGLMTASEQYF. The CDR3 coding sequence is TGTGCTAGTGGTTTGATGACGGCGAGCGAGCAGTACTTC. This rearrangement joins TRBV12-5 to TRBJ2-7, with D unresolved. Per germline, CDR1 LGHNT and CDR2 FRNRAP. The length of the CDR3 is 13 residues. V was shortened by 2 bases and J by 6 bases, with 11 bases between the two germline ends.

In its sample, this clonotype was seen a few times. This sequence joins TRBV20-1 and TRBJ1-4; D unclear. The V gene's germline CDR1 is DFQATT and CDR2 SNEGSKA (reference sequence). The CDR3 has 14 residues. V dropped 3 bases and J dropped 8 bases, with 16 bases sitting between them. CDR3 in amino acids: CSASLGDLGEKLFF. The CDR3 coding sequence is TGCAGTGCTAGTTTGGGAGACCTAGGCGAAAAACTGTTTTTT.

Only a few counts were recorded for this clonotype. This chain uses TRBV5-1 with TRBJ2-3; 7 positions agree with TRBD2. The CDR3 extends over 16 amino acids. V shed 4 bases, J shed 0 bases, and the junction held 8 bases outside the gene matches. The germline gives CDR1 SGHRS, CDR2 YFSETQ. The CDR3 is CASSPTGRTSTDTQYF. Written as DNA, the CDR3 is TGCGCCAGCAGCCCGACCGGGAGGACTAGCACAGATACGCAGTATTTT. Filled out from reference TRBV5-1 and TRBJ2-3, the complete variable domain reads KAGVTQTPRYLIKTRGQQVTLSCSPISGHRSVSWYQQTPGQGLQFLFEYFSETQRNKGNFPGRFSGRQFSNSRSEMNVSTLELGDSALYLCASSPTGRTSTDTQYFGPGTRLTVL.

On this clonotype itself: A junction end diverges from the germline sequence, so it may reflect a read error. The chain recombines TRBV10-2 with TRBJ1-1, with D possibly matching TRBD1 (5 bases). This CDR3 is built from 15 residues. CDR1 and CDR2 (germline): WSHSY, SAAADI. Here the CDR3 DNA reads TGTGCCAGCAGTGCCCATGGACACGCTAACACTGAAGCTTTCTTT. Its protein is CASSAHGHANTEAFF.

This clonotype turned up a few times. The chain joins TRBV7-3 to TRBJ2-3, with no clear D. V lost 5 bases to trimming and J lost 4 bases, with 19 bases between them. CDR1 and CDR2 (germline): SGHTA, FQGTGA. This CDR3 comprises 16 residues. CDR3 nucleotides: TGTGCCAGCAGCCAAGGACGGACGGGCTGGGCAGATACGCAGTATTTT. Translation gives CASSQGRTGWADTQYF.

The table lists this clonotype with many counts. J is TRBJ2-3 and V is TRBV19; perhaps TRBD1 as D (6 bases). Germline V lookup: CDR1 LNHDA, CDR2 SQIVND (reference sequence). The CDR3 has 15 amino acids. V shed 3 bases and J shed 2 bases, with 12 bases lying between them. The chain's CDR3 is CASSMLGQTTDTQYF. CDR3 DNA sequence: TGTGCCAGTAGTATGTTAGGACAGACCACAGATACGCAGTATTTT. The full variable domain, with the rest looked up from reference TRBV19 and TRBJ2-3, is DGGITQSPKYLFRKEGQNVTLSCEQNLNHDAMYWYRQDPGQGLRLIYYSQIVNDFQKGDIAEGYSVSREKKESFPLTVTSAQKNPTAFYLCASSMLGQTTDTQYFGPGTRLTVL.

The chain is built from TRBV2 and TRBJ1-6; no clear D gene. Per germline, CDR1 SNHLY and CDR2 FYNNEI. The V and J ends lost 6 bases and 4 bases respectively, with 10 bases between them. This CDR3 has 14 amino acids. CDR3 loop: CASRADAYNSPLHF. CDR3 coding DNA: TGTGCCAGCAGAGCGGACGCATATAATTCACCCCTCCACTTT. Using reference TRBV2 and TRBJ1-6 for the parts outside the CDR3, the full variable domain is EPEVTQTPSHQVTQMGQEVILRCVPISNHLYFYWYRQILGQKVEFLVSFYNNEISEKSEIFDDQFSVERPDGSNFTLKIRSTKLEDSAMYFCASRADAYNSPLHFGNGTRLTVT.

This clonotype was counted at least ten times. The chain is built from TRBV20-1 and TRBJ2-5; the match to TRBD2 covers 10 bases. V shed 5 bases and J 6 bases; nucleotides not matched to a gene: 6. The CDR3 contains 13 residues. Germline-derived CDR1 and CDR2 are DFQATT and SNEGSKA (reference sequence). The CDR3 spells CSARGSGGKTQYF. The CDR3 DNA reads TGCAGTGCTCGCGGTAGCGGGGGGAAGACCCAGTACTTC.